Following are 16 T cell receptor beta chains from one sample sequenced in a study of T-cell reconstitution after alpha-beta-depleted transplantation in children. Using unique molecular identifiers, the investigators prepared the TCRbeta library. In TCRdb, the PCR reads were re-called with MiXCR into one record per CDR3 protein. The sample includes some 400,000 distinct CDR3 sequences, over 20% of them seen just once. The source was PBMCs from the stem cell graft donor, collected from the stem cell graft. The receptors derive from a human donor who donated a stem cell graft to a child with acute myeloid leukemia.

This chain uses TRBV20-1 with TRBJ2-7, with a possible D match to TRBD1 (6 bases). Trimming stripped 3 bases from V and 8 bases from J, with 11 bases between. From germline, CDR1 is DFQATT and CDR2 SNEGSKA (reference sequence). The CDR3 has 11 amino acids. The CDR3 nucleotides are TGCAGTGCTAGTGGACAGTCCCAGCAGTACTTC. Amino acid sequence: CSASGQSQQYF.

V and J are TRBV9 and TRBJ2-7; D unclear. The CDR3 consists of 12 residues. Germline-derived CDR1 and CDR2 are SGDLS and YYNGEE. V lost 3 bases and J 2 bases, leaving 6 bases between the germline ends. CDR3 region: CASSAGPYEQYF. The CDR3 DNA sequence: TGTGCCAGCAGCGCCGGGCCCTACGAGCAGTACTTC.

This clonotype has just a few counts. V and J are TRBV7-3 and TRBJ2-1; D possibly corresponds to TRBD2 (6 bases). Trimming removed 5 bases at V and 0 bases at J, with 11 bases between. The CDR3 runs 15 residues. Germline lookup yields CDR1 SGHTA and CDR2 FQGTGA. The CDR3 coding sequence is TGTGCCAGCAGCCGGGACTCCCTCTCCTACAATGAGCAGTTCTTC. Amino acids: CASSRDSLSYNEQFF. The entire variable domain, with the rest obtained from reference TRBV7-3 and TRBJ2-1, is as follows: GAGVSQTPSNKVTEKGKYVELRCDPISGHTALYWYRQSLGQGPEFLIYFQGTGAADDSGLPNDRFFAVRPEGSVSTLKIQRTERGDSAVYLCASSRDSLSYNEQFFGPGTRLTVL.

There are a few counts of this clonotype. The rearrangement joins TRBV27 to TRBJ2-1; 7 nucleotides line up with TRBD1. CDR1 is MNHEY and CDR2 is SMNVEV in the germline V gene (reference sequence). The CDR3 runs 16 residues. Unmatched junction bases numbered 15, after V lost 5 bases and J lost 8 bases. This CDR3 reads CASSPGTVLSGDEQFF. Here the CDR3 DNA reads TGTGCCAGCAGTCCCGGGACAGTCCTCTCTGGGGATGAGCAGTTCTTC.

This sequence joins TRBV2 and TRBJ2-1; tentatively, D is TRBD1 or TRBD2 (5 bases each). CDR3 length: 14 residues. Per the germline V gene, CDR1 is SNHLY and CDR2 is FYNNEI. V was clipped by 0 bases and J by 9 bases, with 12 bases between them. The CDR3 spells CASSEALRGSEQFF. The DNA of the CDR3 is TGTGCCAGCAGTGAAGCGCTTCGGGGCAGTGAGCAGTTCTTC.

J is TRBJ2-7 and V is TRBV25-1, with D unresolved. CDR1 and CDR2 from the germline V gene are MGHDK and SYGVNS. CDR3 length: 13 residues. Trimming shortened V by 4 bases and J by 3 bases, and 10 bases separated the two germline ends. The CDR3 region is CASSGDLDYEQYF. In DNA, the CDR3 is TGTGCCAGCAGTGGAGACTTAGACTACGAGCAGTACTTC.

Ten or more counts support this clonotype. The J gene is TRBJ2-7, the V gene TRBV6-5; 14 bases fit TRBD2. Trimming took 2 bases from V and 4 from J; bases not matched to a gene: 10. This CDR3 is 18 amino acids long. Germline V gives CDR1 MNHEY, CDR2 SVGAGI. The CDR3 nucleotides are TGTGCCAGCAGTTACACAAACCTCGGGACTAGCGGGAGTTACGAGCAGTACTTC. Translation: CASSYTNLGTSGSYEQYF.

This clonotype was seen a handful of times. V usage is TRBV9 and J usage is TRBJ2-7; D not resolved. V gave up 2 bases and J gave up 1 base, with 13 bases separating them. This CDR3 spans 15 amino acids. Germline loops: CDR1 SGDLS, CDR2 YYNGEE. Here the CDR3 reads CASSVYGSSSYEQYF. The CDR3 DNA follows: TGTGCCAGCAGCGTTTACGGGTCTTCTTCCTACGAGCAGTACTTC.

A few counts support this clonotype. This chain joins TRBV7-8 and TRBJ2-1; 10 bases are shared with TRBD2. The J segment lost 2 bases and the V segment lost 1 base, leaving 5 bases of the junction unmatched. This CDR3 region has 17 residues. The V gene's germline CDR1 is SGHVS and CDR2 FQNEAQ. This chain's CDR3 is CASSLGLAGATYNEQFF. Written as DNA, the CDR3 is TGTGCCAGCAGCTTAGGGCTAGCGGGAGCGACCTACAATGAGCAGTTCTTC.

This clonotype has a count of ten or more. The V gene is TRBV20-1, the J gene TRBJ1-3; weak D call: TRBD1 (5 bases). The CDR3 is 16 residues long. Per germline, CDR1 DFQATT and CDR2 SNEGSKA (reference sequence). V lost 6 bases to trimming and J lost 0 bases, with 18 bases between them. CDR3 amino acids: CSAKDVTADSGNTIYF. As DNA, the CDR3 is TGCAGTGCCAAAGACGTGACAGCCGACTCTGGAAACACCATATATTTT.

The chain uses TRBV24-1 and TRBJ2-1; 9 nucleotides line up with TRBD2. The CDR3 loop spans 13 amino acids. Germline loops: CDR1 KGHDR, CDR2 SFDVKD. V dropped 9 bases and J dropped 8; count of bases not matched to a gene: 7. In DNA, the CDR3 is TGTGCCACCTCGGGACTAGCTCCAGATGAGCAGTTCTTC. This sequence encodes CATSGLAPDEQFF.

This chain connects TRBV29-1 to TRBJ2-1; TRBD2 agrees at 12 bases. This CDR3 has 13 residues. The germline V gene has CDR1 SQVTM and CDR2 ANQGSEA. V trimming: 8 bases; J trimming: 9 bases; junction bases outside the gene matches: 8. The CDR3 bases are TGCAGCATTAGACTAGCGGGAGATGGTGAGCAGTTCTTC. Protein sequence: CSIRLAGDGEQFF.

The sample holds many counts of this clonotype. The CDR3 loop reads CALSGTAYEQYF. The CDR3 bases are TGTGCCCTCTCCGGGACAGCCTACGAGCAGTACTTC. The rearrangement links TRBV10-3 to TRBJ2-7, with 7 bases aligning to TRBD1. The germline CDR1 and CDR2 sequences are ENHRY and SYGVKD. The CDR3 covers 12 residues. The V gene end was trimmed by 11 bases and the J gene end by 2 bases; junction bases not matched to a gene: 6.

The chain links TRBV7-2 to TRBJ2-3, with 10 bases fitting TRBD2. The CDR3 loop spans 15 amino acids. The ends lost 5 bases at V and 6 bases at J; junction bases unmatched: 8. Germline V gene sequence: CDR1 SGHTA, CDR2 FQGNSA. CDR3 sequence reads: CASSLSLAGVDTQYF. The CDR3, as DNA: TGTGCCAGCAGCCTATCTCTAGCGGGAGTGGATACGCAGTATTTT. The variable domain in full, with the rest retrieved from reference TRBV7-2 and TRBJ2-3, is GAGVSQSPSNKVTEKGKDVELRCDPISGHTALYWYRQSLGQGLEFLIYFQGNSAPDKSGLPSDRFSAERTGGSVSTLTIQRTQQEDSAVYLCASSLSLAGVDTQYFGPGTRLTVL.

The gene calls are TRBV27 and TRBJ2-7; 11 positions match TRBD2. This CDR3 comprises 18 residues. Germline V gene sequence: CDR1 MNHEY, CDR2 SMNVEV (reference sequence). The junction had 16 bases not matched to a gene; V was cut back by 5 bases and J by 4 bases. The CDR3 nucleotides read TGTGCCAGCAGTCCACACTCCACGACTAGCGGGACTAGTTACGAGCAGTACTTC. The encoded protein is CASSPHSTTSGTSYEQYF.

This clonotype came up many times. The V and J genes are TRBV20-1 and TRBJ2-3; TRBD2 agrees at 10 bases. V was pared by 3 bases and J by 6 bases, with 6 bases of the junction left unmatched. This CDR3 spans 14 amino acids. Germline lookup yields CDR1 DFQATT and CDR2 SNEGSKA (reference sequence). DNA for the CDR3: TGCAGTGCTAGTCCTAGCGGGAGTTCGGATACGCAGTATTTT. Amino acids: CSASPSGSSDTQYF.